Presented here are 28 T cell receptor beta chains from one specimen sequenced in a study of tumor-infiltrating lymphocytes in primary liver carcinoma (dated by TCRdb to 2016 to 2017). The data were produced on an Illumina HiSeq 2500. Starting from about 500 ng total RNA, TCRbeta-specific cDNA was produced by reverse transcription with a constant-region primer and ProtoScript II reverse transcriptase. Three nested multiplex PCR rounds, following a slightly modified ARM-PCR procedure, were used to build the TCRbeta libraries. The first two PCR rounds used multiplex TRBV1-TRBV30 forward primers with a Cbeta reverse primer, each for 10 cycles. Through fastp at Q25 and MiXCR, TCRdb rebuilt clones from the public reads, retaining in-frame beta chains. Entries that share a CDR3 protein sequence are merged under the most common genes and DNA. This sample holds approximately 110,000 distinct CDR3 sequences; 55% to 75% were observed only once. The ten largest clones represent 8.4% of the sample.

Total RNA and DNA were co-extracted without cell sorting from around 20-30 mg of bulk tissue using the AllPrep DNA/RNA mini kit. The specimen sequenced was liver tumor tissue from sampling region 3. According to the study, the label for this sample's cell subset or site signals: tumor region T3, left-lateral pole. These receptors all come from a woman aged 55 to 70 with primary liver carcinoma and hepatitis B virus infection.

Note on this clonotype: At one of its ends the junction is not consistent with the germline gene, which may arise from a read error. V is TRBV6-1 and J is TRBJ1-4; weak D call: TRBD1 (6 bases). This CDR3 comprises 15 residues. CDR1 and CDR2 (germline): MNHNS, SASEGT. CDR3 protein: CATRLGGGGAEKVFF. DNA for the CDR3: TGTGCCACCCGGCTCGGAGGAGGGGGTGCCGAAAAAGTGTTTTTT.

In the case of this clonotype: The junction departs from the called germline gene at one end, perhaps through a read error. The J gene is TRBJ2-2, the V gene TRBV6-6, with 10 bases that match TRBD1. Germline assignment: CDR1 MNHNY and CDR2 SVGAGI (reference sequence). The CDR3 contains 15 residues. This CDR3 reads CDSSYSGQGTGELFF. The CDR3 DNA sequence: TGTGACAGCAGTTACTCGGGACAGGGGACCGGGGAACTGTTTTTT.

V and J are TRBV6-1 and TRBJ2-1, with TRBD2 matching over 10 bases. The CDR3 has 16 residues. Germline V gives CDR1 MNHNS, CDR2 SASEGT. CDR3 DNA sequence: TGTACCACCACACTAGGGACCGGGACTAGCGACAATGAGCAGTTCTTC. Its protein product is CTTTLGTGTSDNEQFF.

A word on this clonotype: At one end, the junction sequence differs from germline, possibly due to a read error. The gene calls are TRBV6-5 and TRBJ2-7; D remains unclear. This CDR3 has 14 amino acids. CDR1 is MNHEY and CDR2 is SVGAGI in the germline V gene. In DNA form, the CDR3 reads TGTGCCAGCGGTCCGCTAGGATACTACTACGAGCAGTGCTTC. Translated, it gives CASGPLGYYYEQCF.

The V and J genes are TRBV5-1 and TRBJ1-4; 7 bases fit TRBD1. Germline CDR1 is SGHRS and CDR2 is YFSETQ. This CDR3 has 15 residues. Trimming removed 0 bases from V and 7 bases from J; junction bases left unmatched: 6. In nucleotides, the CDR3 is TGCGCCAGCAGCTTGGAAGGGGGCGGTGGTGAAAAACTGTTTTTT. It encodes CASSLEGGGGEKLFF.

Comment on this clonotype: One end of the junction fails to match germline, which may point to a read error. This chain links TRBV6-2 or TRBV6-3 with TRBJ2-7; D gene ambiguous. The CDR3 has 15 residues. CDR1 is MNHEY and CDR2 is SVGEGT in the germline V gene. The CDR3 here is CASSNPLSRSYEHYF. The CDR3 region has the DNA TGTGCCAGCAGTAACCCTTTATCGCGATCGTACGAGCACTACTTC.

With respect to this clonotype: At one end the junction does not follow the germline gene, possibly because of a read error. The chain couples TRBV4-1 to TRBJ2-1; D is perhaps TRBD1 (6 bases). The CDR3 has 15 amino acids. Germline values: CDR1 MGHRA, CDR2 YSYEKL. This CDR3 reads CTSSQVTGPENEQFF. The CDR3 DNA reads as TGTACCAGCAGCCAAGTCACAGGGCCGGAGAATGAGCAGTTCTTC.

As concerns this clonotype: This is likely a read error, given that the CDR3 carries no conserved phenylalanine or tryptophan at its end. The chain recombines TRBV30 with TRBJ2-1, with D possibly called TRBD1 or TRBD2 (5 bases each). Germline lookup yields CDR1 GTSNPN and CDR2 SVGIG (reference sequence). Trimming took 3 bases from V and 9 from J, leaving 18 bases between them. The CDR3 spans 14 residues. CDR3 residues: CAWRRDQLKSEQFL. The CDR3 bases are TGTGCCTGGAGACGGGACCAACTTAAGAGTGAGCAGTTCCTC.

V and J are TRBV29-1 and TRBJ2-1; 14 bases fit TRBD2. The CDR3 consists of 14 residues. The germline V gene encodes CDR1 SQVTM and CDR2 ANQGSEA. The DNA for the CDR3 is TGCAACGCCGGACTAGCGGGAGGTTCCAATGAGCAGTTCTTC. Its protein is CNAGLAGGSNEQFF.

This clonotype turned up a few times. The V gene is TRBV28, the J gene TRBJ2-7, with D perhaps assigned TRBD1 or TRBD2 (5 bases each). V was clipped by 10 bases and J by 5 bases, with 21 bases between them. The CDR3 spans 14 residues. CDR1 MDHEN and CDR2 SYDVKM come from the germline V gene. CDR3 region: CATTSGDRGHEQYF. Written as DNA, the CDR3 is TGTGCCACCACCTCTGGAGATCGGGGACACGAGCAGTACTTC. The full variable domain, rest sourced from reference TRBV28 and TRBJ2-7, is DVKVTQSSRYLVKRTGEKVFLECVQDMDHENMFWYRQDPGLGLRLIYFSYDVKMKEKGDIPEGYSVSREKKERFSLILESASTNQTSMYLCATTSGDRGHEQYFGPGTRLTVT.

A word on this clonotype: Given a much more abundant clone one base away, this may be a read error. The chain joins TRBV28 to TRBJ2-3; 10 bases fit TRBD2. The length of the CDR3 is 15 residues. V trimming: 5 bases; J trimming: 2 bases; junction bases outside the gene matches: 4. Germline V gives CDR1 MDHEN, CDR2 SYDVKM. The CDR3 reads CASSEREGDTDTQYF. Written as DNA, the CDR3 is TGTGCCAGCAGTGAGCGGGAGGGCGACACAGATACGCAGTATTTT.

CDR3 DNA sequence: TGTGCCCGAGGCGTTGGGGCCCGTACAGATACGCAGTATTTT. Its protein is CARGVGARTDTQYF. The gene calls are TRBV30 and TRBJ2-3, with D possibly being TRBD1 (5 bases). The CDR3 length is 14 residues. Germline assignment: CDR1 GTSNPN and CDR2 SVGIG (reference sequence). The ends were cut back, 8 bases at V and 3 bases at J, with 18 bases in the middle.

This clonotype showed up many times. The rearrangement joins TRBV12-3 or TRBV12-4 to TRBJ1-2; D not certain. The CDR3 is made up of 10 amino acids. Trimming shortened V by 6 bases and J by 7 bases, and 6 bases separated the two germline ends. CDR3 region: CASRLSGYTF. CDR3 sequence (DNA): TGTGCCAGCAGACTGTCTGGCTACACCTTC.

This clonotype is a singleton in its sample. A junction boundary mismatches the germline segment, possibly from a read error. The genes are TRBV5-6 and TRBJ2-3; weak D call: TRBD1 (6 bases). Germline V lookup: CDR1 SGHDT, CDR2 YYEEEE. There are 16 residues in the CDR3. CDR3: CASSLKGEGVTDTQYF. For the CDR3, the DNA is TGTGCCAGCAGCTTGAAAGGAGAGGGGGTCACAGATACACAGTATTTT.

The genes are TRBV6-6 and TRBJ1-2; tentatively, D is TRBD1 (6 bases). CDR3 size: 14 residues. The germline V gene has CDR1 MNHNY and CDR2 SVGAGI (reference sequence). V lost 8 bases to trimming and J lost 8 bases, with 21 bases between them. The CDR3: CASGSQTGTFGYTF. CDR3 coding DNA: TGTGCCAGCGGTAGCCAGACGGGGACATTCGGCTACACCTTC.

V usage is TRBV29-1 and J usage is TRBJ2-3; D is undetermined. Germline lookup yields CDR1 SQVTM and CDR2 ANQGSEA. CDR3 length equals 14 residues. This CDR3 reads CNATLIRSTDTQYF. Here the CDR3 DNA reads TGCAACGCTACCCTGATCCGGAGCACAGATACGCAGTATTTT.

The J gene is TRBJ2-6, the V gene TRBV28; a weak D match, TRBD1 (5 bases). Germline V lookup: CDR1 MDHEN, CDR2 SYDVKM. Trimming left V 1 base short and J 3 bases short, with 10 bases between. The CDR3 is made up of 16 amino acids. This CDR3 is CASSLFGQGGANVLTF. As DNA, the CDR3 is TGTGCCAGCAGTTTATTTGGGCAGGGTGGGGCCAACGTCCTGACTTTC.

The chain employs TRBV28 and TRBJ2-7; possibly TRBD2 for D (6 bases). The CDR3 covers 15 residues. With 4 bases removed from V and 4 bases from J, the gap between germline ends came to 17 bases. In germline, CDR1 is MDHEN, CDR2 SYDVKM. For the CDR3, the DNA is TGTGCCAGCAGTTCCCCGGCCGGCGGGATTTACGAGCAGTACTTC. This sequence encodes CASSSPAGGIYEQYF.

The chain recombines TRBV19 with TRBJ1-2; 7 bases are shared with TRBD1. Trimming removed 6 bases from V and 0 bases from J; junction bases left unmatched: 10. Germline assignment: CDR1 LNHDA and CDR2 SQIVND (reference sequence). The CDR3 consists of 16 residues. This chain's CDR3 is CASRLGQEKPNYGYTF. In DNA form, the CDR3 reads TGTGCCAGTAGGCTCGGACAGGAAAAGCCTAACTATGGCTACACCTTC. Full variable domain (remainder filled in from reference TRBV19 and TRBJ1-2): DGGITQSPKYLFRKEGQNVTLSCEQNLNHDAMYWYRQDPGQGLRLIYYSQIVNDFQKGDIAEGYSVSREKKESFPLTVTSAQKNPTAFYLCASRLGQEKPNYGYTFGSGTRLTVV.

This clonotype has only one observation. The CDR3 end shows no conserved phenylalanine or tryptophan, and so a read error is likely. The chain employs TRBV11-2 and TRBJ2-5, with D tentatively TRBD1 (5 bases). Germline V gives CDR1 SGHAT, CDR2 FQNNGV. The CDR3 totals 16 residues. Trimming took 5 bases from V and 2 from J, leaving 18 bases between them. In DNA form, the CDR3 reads TGTGCCAGCAGCGAACAGGTTGGACAAACACAAGAGACCCAGTACTTA. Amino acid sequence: CASSEQVGQTQETQYL.

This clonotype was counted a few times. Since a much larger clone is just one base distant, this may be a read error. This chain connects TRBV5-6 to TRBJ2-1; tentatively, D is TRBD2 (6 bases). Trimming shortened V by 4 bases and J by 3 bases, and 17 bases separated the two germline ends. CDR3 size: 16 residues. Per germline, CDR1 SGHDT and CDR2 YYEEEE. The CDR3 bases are TGTGCCAGCAGCAAGATAGGGACTGTAATCTACAATGAGCAGTTCTTC. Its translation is CASSKIGTVIYNEQFF.

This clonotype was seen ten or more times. The DNA for the CDR3 is TGCAGCGTTGATAGGGGGTCAGGCACAGATACGCAGTATTTT. This sequence encodes CSVDRGSGTDTQYF. This chain joins TRBV29-1 and TRBJ2-3; D is possibly TRBD1 (6 bases). Germline V gene data show CDR1 as SQVTM and CDR2 as ANQGSEA. The CDR3 runs 14 residues. V was clipped by 3 bases and J by 1 base, with 11 bases between them.

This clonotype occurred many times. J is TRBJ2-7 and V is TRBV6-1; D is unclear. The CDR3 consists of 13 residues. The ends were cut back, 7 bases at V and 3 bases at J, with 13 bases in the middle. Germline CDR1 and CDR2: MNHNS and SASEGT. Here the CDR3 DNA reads TGTGCCAGCATACGAGACATAGACTACGAGCAGTACTTC. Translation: CASIRDIDYEQYF.

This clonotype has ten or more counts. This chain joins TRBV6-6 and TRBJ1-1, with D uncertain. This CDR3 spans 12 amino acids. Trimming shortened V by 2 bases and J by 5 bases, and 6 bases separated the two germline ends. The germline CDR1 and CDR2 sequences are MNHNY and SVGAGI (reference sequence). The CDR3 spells CASSYGDTEAFF. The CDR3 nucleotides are TGTGCCAGCAGTTACGGGGATACTGAAGCTTTCTTT.

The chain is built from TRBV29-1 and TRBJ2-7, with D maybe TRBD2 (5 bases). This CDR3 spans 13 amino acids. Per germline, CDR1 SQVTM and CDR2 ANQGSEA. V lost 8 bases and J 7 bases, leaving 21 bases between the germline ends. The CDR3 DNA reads TGCAGCACCGGCAACCCCGGAACGGGGGAGCAGTACTTC. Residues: CSTGNPGTGEQYF.

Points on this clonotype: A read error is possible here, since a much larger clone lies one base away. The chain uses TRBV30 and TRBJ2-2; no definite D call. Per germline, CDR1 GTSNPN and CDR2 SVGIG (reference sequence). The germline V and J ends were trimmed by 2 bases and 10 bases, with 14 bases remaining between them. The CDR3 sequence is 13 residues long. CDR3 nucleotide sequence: TGTGCCTGGAGTCCTCAACGATTTGAGGAGCTGTTTTTT. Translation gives CAWSPQRFEELFF.

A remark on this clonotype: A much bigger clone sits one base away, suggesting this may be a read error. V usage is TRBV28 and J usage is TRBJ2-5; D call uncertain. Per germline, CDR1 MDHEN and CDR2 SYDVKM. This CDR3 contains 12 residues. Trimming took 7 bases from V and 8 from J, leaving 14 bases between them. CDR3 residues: CASTSWIGTQYF. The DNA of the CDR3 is TGTGCCAGCACCTCCTGGATTGGTACCCAGTACTTC.

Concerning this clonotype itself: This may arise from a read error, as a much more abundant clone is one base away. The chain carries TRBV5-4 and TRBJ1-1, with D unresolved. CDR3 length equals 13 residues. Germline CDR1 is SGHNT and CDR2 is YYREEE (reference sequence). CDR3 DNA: TGTGCCAGCGGCTTTTTAGGGTTCACTGAAGCTTTCTTT. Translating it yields CASGFLGFTEAFF. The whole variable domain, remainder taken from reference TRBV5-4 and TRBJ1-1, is ETGVTQSPTHLIKTRGQQVTLRCSSQSGHNTVSWYQQALGQGPQFIFQYYREEENGRGNFPPRFSGLQFPNYSSELNVNALELDDSALYLCASGFLGFTEAFFGQGTRLTVV.